What follows are 32 T cell receptor beta chains derived from one specimen sequenced in a study of T cells after yellow fever vaccination. TCRdb passed the 5' RACE reads through MiXCR, listing each CDR3 protein once. The table lists some 160,000 distinct CDR3 sequences, around 9.7% of them singletons. This sample comprised CD8+ T cells sorted from PBMCs, obtained 45 days after the yellow fever booster vaccination. The receptor set was obtained from a young man who received the YFV17D yellow fever vaccine.

The rearrangement links TRBV7-9 to TRBJ2-5; 13 bases map to TRBD2. The CDR3 sequence is 16 residues long. The germline V gene encodes CDR1 SEHNR and CDR2 FQNEAQ (reference sequence). V was clipped by 3 bases and J by 0 bases; unmatched bases: 1. CDR3 residues: CASSFGTSGDQETQYF. The CDR3 coding sequence is TGTGCCAGCAGCTTTGGGACTAGCGGGGACCAAGAGACCCAGTACTTC.

This clonotype occurred a few times. This chain connects TRBV7-9 to TRBJ2-7, with 11 nucleotides matching TRBD1. Trimming at V came to 5 bases and at J to 6 bases, leaving 3 bases not matched to a gene. CDR1 is SEHNR, CDR2 FQNEAQ, per germline (reference sequence). The CDR3 is 13 residues long. CDR3 loop: CASSLGTGGEQYV. As DNA, the CDR3 is TGTGCCAGCAGCCTTGGGACAGGGGGCGAGCAGTACGTC.

As regards this clonotype: One end of the junction does not line up with germline, which may come from a read error. The V gene is TRBV3-1, the J gene TRBJ1-2; D gene ambiguous. Germline loops: CDR1 LGHDT, CDR2 YNNKEL (reference sequence). The CDR3 has 15 residues. The CDR3 loop is CVSSQGRVYKDGYTF. As DNA, the CDR3 is TGTGTCAGCAGCCAAGGCCGGGTGTATAAGGATGGCTACACCTTC.

The chain is built from TRBV4-1 and TRBJ1-1; maybe TRBD1 (5 bases). Germline V gene lookup returns CDR1 MGHRA and CDR2 YSYEKL. The CDR3 contains 15 residues. V lost 0 bases and J 4 bases, leaving 12 bases between the germline ends. CDR3 loop: CASSQDGGWVTEAFF. The CDR3, as DNA: TGCGCCAGCAGCCAAGATGGGGGATGGGTCACTGAAGCTTTCTTT.

The chain couples TRBV7-8 to TRBJ2-1, with 8 bases that match TRBD1. The CDR3 spans 15 residues. In germline, CDR1 is SGHVS, CDR2 FQNEAQ. V lost 5 bases to trimming and J lost 2 bases; unmatched junction nucleotides: 5. The CDR3 DNA sequence: TGTGCCAGCAGCCTCTCCAGGGGGCCCTACAATGAGCAGTTCTTC. Amino acid sequence: CASSLSRGPYNEQFF.

The CDR3 nucleotides are TGTGCCAGCAGCCCAGGGACGGATGAGCAGTTCTTC. As protein: CASSPGTDEQFF. The V call is TRBV7-9, the J call TRBJ2-1, with D perhaps given as TRBD1 or TRBD2 (5 bases each). The CDR3 has 12 residues. V was cut by 5 bases and J by 8 bases, with 10 bases left in between. Germline V gene lookup returns CDR1 SEHNR and CDR2 FQNEAQ (reference sequence). Together with reference TRBV7-9 and TRBJ2-1, the CDR3 gives the full variable domain: DTGVSQNPRHKITKRGQNVTFRCDPISEHNRLYWYRQTLGQGPEFLTYFQNEAQLEKSRLLSDRFSAERPKGSFSTLEIQRTEQGDSAMYLCASSPGTDEQFFGPGTRLTVL.

V gene TRBV7-9 combines with J gene TRBJ1-5; possible D gene TRBD1, 5 bases. The CDR3 length is 17 residues. The V gene lost 1 base and the J gene lost 5 bases, with 18 bases spanning the gap. The germline CDR1 and CDR2 sequences are SEHNR and FQNEAQ (reference sequence). In nucleotides, the CDR3 is TGTGCCAGCAGCTTAGGAGGGGACCGCATAAACGATCAGCCCCAGCATTTT. It yields the protein CASSLGGDRINDQPQHF.

The rearrangement links TRBV7-2 to TRBJ2-1, with TRBD2 identical over 9 bases. Germline CDR1 reads SGHTA; CDR2 reads FQGNSA. Trimming cost V 9 bases and J 8 bases; bases outside gene matches: 8. This CDR3 region has 13 residues. The CDR3: CASERGDPHEQFF. CDR3 DNA: TGTGCCAGTGAGCGGGGGGACCCCCATGAGCAGTTCTTC.

This clonotype was seen a few times. The V gene is TRBV6-5, the J gene TRBJ2-1; 10 nucleotides line up with TRBD1. The CDR3 consists of 16 residues. J gave up 2 bases and V 4 bases, and 5 bases lay outside the gene matches. The germline V gene encodes CDR1 MNHEY and CDR2 SVGAGI. The CDR3 region has the DNA TGTGCCAGCAGTTCGGGACAGGGGTTCGCCTACAATGAGCAGTTCTTC. Protein product: CASSSGQGFAYNEQFF.

The CDR3 reads CASSLAGGRDQETQYF. Here the CDR3 DNA reads TGTGCCAGCAGTTTAGCGGGGGGCCGGGACCAAGAGACCCAGTACTTC. The rearrangement uses TRBV27 and TRBJ2-5; the match to TRBD2 covers 8 bases. The CDR3 runs to 16 residues. In germline, CDR1 is MNHEY, CDR2 SMNVEV (reference sequence). V lost 2 bases and J lost 0; bases outside the gene matches: 5.

This clonotype showed up many times. This chain joins TRBV7-6 and TRBJ2-2; D perhaps matches TRBD1 (6 bases). The CDR3 runs to 13 residues. The germline V gene encodes CDR1 SGHVS and CDR2 FNYEAQ. Trimming removed 0 bases at V and 8 bases at J, with 7 bases between. CDR3 bases: TGTGCCAGCAGCTTAGCGGGACAAGGGGAGCTGTTTTTT. It encodes CASSLAGQGELFF.

The chain has TRBV4-1 and TRBJ2-1; 8 bases match TRBD1. Unmatched junction bases numbered 10, after V lost 3 bases and J lost 0 bases. Germline V gene data show CDR1 as MGHRA and CDR2 as YSYEKL. The CDR3 is 18 residues long. Here the CDR3 reads CASSQRRDRPSSYNEQFF. In DNA form, the CDR3 reads TGCGCCAGCAGCCAGAGGAGGGACAGGCCAAGCTCCTACAATGAGCAGTTCTTC.

Many counts were recorded for this clonotype. The gene calls are TRBV5-1 and TRBJ2-7; 9 nucleotides agree with TRBD1. The V and J ends lost 2 bases and 7 bases, in that order; junction bases with no gene match: 4. The germline CDR1 and CDR2 sequences are SGHRS and YFSETQ. The CDR3 contains 13 residues. The CDR3 nucleotides read TGCGCCAGCAGCTTTACCGGGACAGGGGAGCAGTACGTC. It specifies CASSFTGTGEQYV.

For this clonotype: A much larger clone lies a single base off, so this may be a read error. The CDR3 spells CASSPNLAAGTDTQYF. The CDR3 bases are TGTGCCAGCAGCCCAAATTTAGCGGCTGGCACAGATACGCAGTATTTT. This chain connects TRBV7-2 to TRBJ2-3; possibly TRBD2 for D (6 bases). The CDR3 is 16 amino acids. V was shortened by 5 bases and J by 1 base, with 16 bases between the two germline ends. CDR1 is SGHTA and CDR2 is FQGNSA in the germline V gene.

This clonotype was counted a few times. The rearrangement joins TRBV2 to TRBJ2-4, with D perhaps matching TRBD2 (5 bases). V shed 4 bases and J shed 8 bases, with 18 bases lying between them. This CDR3 has 15 amino acids. Germline-derived CDR1 and CDR2 are SNHLY and FYNNEI. CDR3 loop: CASSVRAPRVHIQYF. The CDR3 bases are TGTGCCAGCAGTGTCCGGGCCCCGAGGGTACACATTCAGTACTTC. The complete variable domain, with remaining parts taken from reference TRBV2 and TRBJ2-4, reads EPEVTQTPSHQVTQMGQEVILRCVPISNHLYFYWYRQILGQKVEFLVSFYNNEISEKSEIFDDQFSVERPDGSNFTLKIRSTKLEDSAMYFCASSVRAPRVHIQYFGAGTRLSVL.

This clonotype was counted a few times. V is TRBV24-1 and J is TRBJ1-6, with 8 bases aligning to TRBD1. Germline V gives CDR1 KGHDR, CDR2 SFDVKD. The CDR3 totals 16 residues. J lost 5 bases, V lost 3 bases, and 5 bases had no gene match. The CDR3 DNA is TGTGCCACCAGTGATGGAGTCAGGGGGCATAATTCACCCCTCCACTTT. It is translated as CATSDGVRGHNSPLHF.

This rearrangement joins TRBV11-2 to TRBJ1-1; 7 positions match TRBD1. The CDR3 totals 15 residues. Germline loops: CDR1 SGHAT, CDR2 FQNNGV. The junction had 8 bases not matched to a gene; V was cut back by 5 bases and J by 2 bases. Written as DNA, the CDR3 is TGTGCCAGCAGCCCGAGCACAGGGGCTAACACTGAAGCTTTCTTT. This sequence encodes CASSPSTGANTEAFF.

This clonotype came up a few times. The chain has TRBV11-2 and TRBJ2-2; 9 bases are shared with TRBD1. Per the germline V gene, CDR1 is SGHAT and CDR2 is FQNNGV. The CDR3 is 17 amino acids. After removal of 4 bases from V and 5 bases from J, the junction contained 11 bases not matched to a gene. CDR3 loop: CASSSGDRALGTGELFF. Here the CDR3 DNA reads TGTGCCAGCAGCTCGGGGGACAGGGCCCTAGGGACCGGGGAGCTGTTTTTT.

This clonotype was observed a handful of times. The rearrangement joins TRBV20-1 to TRBJ2-3; TRBD1 matches 8 bases. Trimming at V came to 0 bases and at J to 4 bases, leaving 9 bases not matched to a gene. The CDR3 loop spans 16 amino acids. CDR1 and CDR2 (germline): DFQATT, SNEGSKA (reference sequence). The CDR3 sequence: CSARDPRTGLADTQYF. CDR3 DNA: TGCAGTGCTAGAGACCCCCGGACAGGGTTGGCAGATACGCAGTATTTT.

This chain joins TRBV7-9 and TRBJ2-7, with no clear D. Trimming pared 5 bases from V and 2 bases from J, leaving 13 bases between. The CDR3 is made up of 14 amino acids. Germline V gives CDR1 SEHNR, CDR2 FQNEAQ (reference sequence). CDR3 nucleotide sequence: TGTGCCAGCAGCCCCCGGACGTTCACCTACGAGCAGTACTTC. As protein: CASSPRTFTYEQYF.

A few counts support this clonotype. The chain combines TRBV29-1 with TRBJ2-7, with D tentatively TRBD2 (6 bases). Per germline, CDR1 SQVTM and CDR2 ANQGSEA. This CDR3 comprises 12 residues. The V end was cut by 6 bases, the J end by 7 bases, with 16 bases between. This chain's CDR3 is CSVQNDAGEQYF. Here the CDR3 DNA reads TGCAGCGTACAGAACGACGCGGGGGAGCAGTACTTC.

This clonotype was seen a few times. The rearrangement links TRBV25-1 to TRBJ1-5, with 7 bases matching TRBD1. The J segment lost 4 bases and the V segment lost 4 bases, leaving 4 bases of the junction unmatched. The CDR3 consists of 14 residues. Germline V gives CDR1 MGHDK, CDR2 SYGVNS. The CDR3 loop reads CASSADRPNQPQHF. Here the CDR3 DNA reads TGTGCCAGCAGTGCGGACAGGCCTAATCAGCCCCAGCATTTT.

This clonotype came up a few times. Germline and junction disagree at one end, which may indicate a read error. The V gene is TRBV18, the J gene TRBJ1-1, with D unclear. Germline V gene lookup returns CDR1 KGHSH and CDR2 LQKENI. The CDR3 length is 16 residues. The CDR3 nucleotides read TGTGCCAGCTCATCACCCAGGTACGGCTCGAACACTGAAGCTTTCTTT. Its translation: CASSSPRYGSNTEAFF.

The rearrangement links TRBV6-2 or TRBV6-3 to TRBJ2-7; D not resolved. The CDR3 sequence is 11 residues long. V was trimmed by 4 bases and J by 3 bases, leaving 4 bases between them. Germline V gene data show CDR1 as MNHEY and CDR2 as SVGEGT. As DNA, the CDR3 is TGTGCCAGCAGTTGGGGCTACGAGCAGTACGTC. Translating it yields CASSWGYEQYV.

This chain connects TRBV12-3 or TRBV12-4 to TRBJ1-5, with D hard to call. With 9 bases removed from V and 0 bases from J, the gap between germline ends came to 12 bases. The CDR3 length is 14 residues. CDR3 nucleotides: TGTGCCAGTTCCTACGGGTATAGCAATCAGCCCCAGCATTTT. Translated, it gives CASSYGYSNQPQHF.

This clonotype was detected only a few times. This rearrangement joins TRBV7-9 to TRBJ2-1, with D tentatively TRBD2 (6 bases). The V gene lost 8 bases and the J gene lost 7 bases, with 15 bases spanning the gap. This CDR3 comprises 13 residues. CDR1 and CDR2 (germline): SEHNR, FQNEAQ (reference sequence). The CDR3 nucleotides read TGTGCCAGCTTAGGCGGGGCGGCAAATGAGCAGTTCTTC. Protein product: CASLGGAANEQFF.

This clonotype was counted many times. This chain links TRBV6-5 with TRBJ2-3, with D possibly matching TRBD2 (6 bases). With 0 bases removed from V and 4 bases from J, the gap between germline ends came to 11 bases. The V gene's germline CDR1 is MNHEY and CDR2 SVGAGI. CDR3 length: 15 amino acids. CDR3 residues: CASSYSGGGADTQYF. The CDR3 bases are TGTGCCAGCAGTTACTCAGGTGGCGGGGCAGATACGCAGTATTTT.

The V gene is TRBV29-1, the J gene TRBJ1-1; the D is unclear. The CDR3 runs to 13 residues. The germline V gene encodes CDR1 SQVTM and CDR2 ANQGSEA. Trimming pared 4 bases from V and 1 base from J, leaving 10 bases between. The CDR3 bases are TGCAGCGTTGGGGTGGGTTCGAACACTGAAGCTTTCTTT. Translated: CSVGVGSNTEAFF. Full variable domain (missing parts from reference TRBV29-1 and TRBJ1-1): SAVISQKPSRDICQRGTSLTIQCQVDSQVTMMFWYRQQPGQSLTLIATANQGSEATYESGFVIDKFPISRPNLTFSTLTVSNMSPEDSSIYLCSVGVGSNTEAFFGQGTRLTVV.

The V and J genes are TRBV4-1 and TRBJ2-3; 8 bases match TRBD2. The junction had 8 bases not matched to a gene; V was cut back by 1 base and J by 8 bases. CDR3 length equals 15 residues. The germline CDR1 and CDR2 sequences are MGHRA and YSYEKL. As DNA, the CDR3 is TGCGCCAGCAGCCAAGGCCCGGGGGGGCCGGGTACGCAGTATTTT. It translates to CASSQGPGGPGTQYF.

This clonotype has more than one count but fewer than ten. The chain couples TRBV6-5 to TRBJ2-6; weak D call: TRBD1 (6 bases). Trimming shortened V by 2 bases and J by 2 bases, and 7 bases separated the two germline ends. Germline CDR1 MNHEY, CDR2 SVGAGI. CDR3 length: 15 residues. The CDR3: CASSYEGAGANVLTF. The CDR3, as DNA: TGTGCCAGCAGTTACGAGGGGGCTGGGGCCAACGTCCTGACTTTC.

This clonotype was seen only a few times. This chain uses TRBV12-3 or TRBV12-4 with TRBJ2-3; D possibly corresponds to TRBD1 (6 bases). The V gene lost 1 base and the J gene lost 1 base, with 9 bases spanning the gap. The CDR3 runs to 15 residues. In DNA, the CDR3 is TGTGCCAGCAGTTTAGGGGACATGGGCACAGATACGCAGTATTTT. It encodes CASSLGDMGTDTQYF.

This clonotype showed up just a few times. The CDR3 sequence is CASSLRGLAEAFF. The CDR3 nucleotides are TGTGCCAGCAGCTTGAGGGGGTTGGCTGAAGCTTTCTTT. The genes are TRBV5-8 and TRBJ1-1; weak D call: TRBD1 (6 bases). The CDR3 length is 13 residues. In germline, CDR1 is SGHTS, CDR2 YDEGEE. The V end was cut by 1 base, the J end by 6 bases, with 10 bases between.